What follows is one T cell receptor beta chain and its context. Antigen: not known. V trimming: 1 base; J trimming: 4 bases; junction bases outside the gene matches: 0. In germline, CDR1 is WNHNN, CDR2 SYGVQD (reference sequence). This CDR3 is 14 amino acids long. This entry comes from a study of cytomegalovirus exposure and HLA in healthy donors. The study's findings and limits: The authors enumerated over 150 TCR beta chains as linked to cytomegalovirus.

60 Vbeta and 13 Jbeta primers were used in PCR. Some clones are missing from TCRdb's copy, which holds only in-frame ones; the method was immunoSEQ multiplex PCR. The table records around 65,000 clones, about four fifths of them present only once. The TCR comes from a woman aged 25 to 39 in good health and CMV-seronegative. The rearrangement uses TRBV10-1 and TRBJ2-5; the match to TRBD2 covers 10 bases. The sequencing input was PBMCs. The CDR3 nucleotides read TGCGCCAGCAGTGAGTTAGCGGGAGGAGAGACCCAGTACTTC. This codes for CASSELAGGETQYF.